These 20 T cell receptor beta chains share one sample of origin, sequenced in a study of blood T cell repertoires in COVID-19. Profiling relied on immunoSEQ multiplex PCR, and the TCRdb table lists in-frame clones only, not all of them. The table includes about 50,000 clones, 86% detected once. Sequenced material: peripheral blood. Every receptor here comes from a woman in her sixties or seventies with acute or convalescent COVID-19.

The J gene is TRBJ1-1, the V gene TRBV14; the match to TRBD1 covers 7 bases. CDR1 is SGHDN and CDR2 is FVKESK in the germline V gene. The CDR3 is made up of 16 amino acids. V lost 0 bases, J lost 3 bases, and 7 bases stayed unmatched. The CDR3 sequence is CASSQEWPGGDTEAFF. The CDR3 DNA sequence: TGTGCCAGCAGCCAAGAATGGCCAGGGGGTGACACTGAAGCTTTCTTT.

This chain uses TRBV10-3 with TRBJ1-5, with D hard to call. This CDR3 has 15 residues. The germline V and J ends were trimmed by 3 bases and 3 bases, with 12 bases remaining between them. Germline V lookup: CDR1 ENHRY, CDR2 SYGVKD. The CDR3 loop reads CAISETSDHNQPQHF. For the CDR3, the DNA is TGTGCCATCAGTGAAACGAGCGATCACAATCAGCCCCAGCATTTT.

The gene calls are TRBV10-3 and TRBJ2-1; D gene ambiguous. V lost 4 bases to trimming and J lost 7 bases, with 8 bases between them. Germline V CDR1 and CDR2: ENHRY, SYGVKD. The CDR3 length is 12 residues. The CDR3 is CAISAPLNEQFF. The CDR3 DNA sequence: TGTGCCATCAGTGCCCCCCTGAATGAGCAGTTCTTC.

This clone occurred once. V usage is TRBV5-5 and J usage is TRBJ1-1, with 8 bases fitting TRBD1. Germline V gives CDR1 SGHKS, CDR2 YYEKEE (reference sequence). With V trimmed by 3 bases and J by 0 bases, 4 bases remained unmatched. CDR3 length equals 15 residues. The CDR3: CASSSEQGVNTEAFF. The CDR3 DNA reads as TGTGCCAGCAGCTCGGAACAGGGGGTGAACACTGAAGCTTTCTTT.

The chain links TRBV10-1 to TRBJ1-1; 10 positions match TRBD1. The CDR3 contains 15 residues. Germline-derived CDR1 and CDR2 are WNHNN and SYGVQD (reference sequence). V trimming: 0 bases; J trimming: 4 bases; junction bases outside the gene matches: 2. CDR3 in DNA: TGCGCCAGCAGTGAGTCGACAGGGGGCAGCACTGAAGCTTTCTTT. It encodes CASSESTGGSTEAFF.

The chain uses TRBV19 and TRBJ1-5; the D gene is possibly TRBD1 (6 bases). Trimming cost V 4 bases and J 7 bases, with 14 bases left between them. CDR1 and CDR2 from the germline V gene are LNHDA and SQIVND (reference sequence). The length of the CDR3 is 14 residues. Here the CDR3 reads CASSSYQGNQPQHF. In nucleotides, the CDR3 is TGTGCCAGTAGTAGCTACCAGGGGAACCAGCCCCAGCATTTT.

The rearrangement links TRBV3-1 (or the pseudogene TRBV3-2) to TRBJ1-6, with TRBD1 as a possible D gene (5 bases). This CDR3 region has 18 residues. V lost 1 base, J lost 4 bases, and 17 bases lay in between. From germline, CDR1 is LGHDT and CDR2 YNNKEL (reference sequence). The CDR3 spells CASSQGLPGDGYNSPLHF. CDR3 sequence (DNA): TGTGCCAGCAGCCAAGGACTTCCGGGGGACGGGTATAATTCACCCCTCCACTTT.

This chain connects TRBV10-1 to TRBJ2-7, with 10 bases that match TRBD1. Looked up from germline, CDR1 is WNHNN and CDR2 is SYGVQD (reference sequence). After removal of 6 bases from V and 1 base from J, the junction contained 6 bases not matched to a gene. The CDR3 consists of 15 residues. As DNA, the CDR3 is TGCGCCAGCAGGATACGGGACAGGGGTTCCTACGAGCAGTACTTC. Translating it yields CASRIRDRGSYEQYF.

The V call is TRBV2, the J call TRBJ1-4; D remains unclear. The CDR3 runs 14 residues. Looked up from germline, CDR1 is SNHLY and CDR2 is FYNNEI. The V end was cut by 3 bases, the J end by 3 bases, with 8 bases between. The CDR3: CASSDGQANEKLFF. CDR3 nucleotide sequence: TGTGCCAGCAGTGACGGTCAAGCTAATGAAAAACTGTTTTTT.

The CDR3 nucleotides are TGCGCCAGCAGCCGGGACAGGGGCACAGATACGCAGTATTTT. Encoded protein: CASSRDRGTDTQYF. The chain links TRBV5-1 to TRBJ2-3; 9 nucleotides align to TRBD1. V lost 4 bases to trimming and J lost 1 base; unmatched junction nucleotides: 1. Germline V gives CDR1 SGHRS, CDR2 YFSETQ. This CDR3 is 14 amino acids long.

DNA of the CDR3: TGTGCCAGCAGTTTCTTTGCGGGCTACACCTTC. Translation: CASSFFAGYTF. This chain joins TRBV6-5 and TRBJ1-2; D not certain. The CDR3 length is 11 residues. Germline CDR1 MNHEY, CDR2 SVGAGI. Deletions cut 4 bases from V and 8 bases from J, with 8 bases between.

The chain uses TRBV11-2 and TRBJ2-7; a possible D gene is TRBD2 (5 bases). Looked up from germline, CDR1 is SGHAT and CDR2 is FQNNGV. The ends were cut back, 4 bases at V and 1 base at J, with 17 bases in the middle. The CDR3 has 16 residues. The chain's CDR3 is CASSWGERRSSYEQYF. DNA of the CDR3: TGTGCCAGCAGCTGGGGAGAGCGCCGCTCATCCTACGAGCAGTACTTC. Full variable domain (rest looked up from reference TRBV11-2 and TRBJ2-7): EAGVAQSPRYKIIEKRQSVAFWCNPISGHATLYWYQQILGQGPKLLIQFQNNGVVDDSQLPKDRFSAERLKGVDSTLKIQPAKLEDSAVYLCASSWGERRSSYEQYFGPGTRLTVT.

V is TRBV2 and J is TRBJ1-2; no reliable D call. The V end lost 4 bases, the J end lost 5 bases, and 8 bases lay between the germline ends. Germline V gives CDR1 SNHLY, CDR2 FYNNEI. The CDR3 extends over 12 amino acids. The CDR3 DNA follows: TGTGCCAGCAGTGCAGCACAATATGGCTACACCTTC. Its translation: CASSAAQYGYTF.

DNA of the CDR3: TGTGCCAGCAGCTTAAAAGCGGGGAGCTATACCGGGGAGCTGTTTTTT. This translates into CASSLKAGSYTGELFF. The rearrangement links TRBV7-8 to TRBJ2-2, with TRBD2 matching over 7 bases. Per the germline V gene, CDR1 is SGHVS and CDR2 is FQNEAQ. This CDR3 has 16 residues. Germline trimming cut 2 bases from V and 5 bases from J; bases unmatched to any gene: 8.

Concerning this clone itself: In the same sample, other DNA sequences code for this CDR3. The chain joins TRBV7-6 to TRBJ2-7, with D perhaps TRBD2 (6 bases). CDR1 is SGHVS, CDR2 FNYEAQ, per germline. This CDR3 spans 14 amino acids. Trimming shortened V by 4 bases and J by 3 bases, and 13 bases separated the two germline ends. The CDR3 loop is CASSSGTGYYEQYF. The CDR3 nucleotides are TGTGCCAGCAGCTCCGGGACTGGCTACTACGAGCAGTACTTC.

The chain recombines TRBV2 with TRBJ2-7, with 7 bases lining up with TRBD1. The V and J ends lost 6 bases and 7 bases, in that order; junction bases with no gene match: 9. This CDR3 is built from 13 residues. Germline V gene sequence: CDR1 SNHLY, CDR2 FYNNEI. The CDR3 loop is CASSRQGTREQYF. The CDR3 coding sequence is TGTGCCAGCAGCCGACAGGGAACGAGGGAGCAGTACTTC.

This rearrangement joins TRBV19 to TRBJ2-5, with 8 bases that match TRBD1. J gave up 5 bases and V 7 bases, and 6 bases lay outside the gene matches. CDR3 length: 13 amino acids. CDR1 and CDR2 from the germline V gene are LNHDA and SQIVND (reference sequence). CDR3 sequence (DNA): TGTGCCAGTATGGGACAGGAAAAGGAGACCCAGTACTTC. This codes for CASMGQEKETQYF.

V usage is TRBV9 and J usage is TRBJ2-2, with D possibly matching TRBD2 (6 bases). The ends were cut back, 0 bases at V and 5 bases at J, with 8 bases in the middle. This CDR3 region has 14 residues. Per germline, CDR1 SGDLS and CDR2 YYNGEE. For the CDR3, the DNA is TGTGCCAGCAGCGTAGTCAGCGGGACCGGGGAGCTGTTTTTT. The encoded protein is CASSVVSGTGELFF.

This clone was counted a few times. The rearrangement joins TRBV19 to TRBJ1-5, with TRBD1 identical over 9 bases. Trimming took 4 bases from V and 3 from J; bases not matched to a gene: 7. Germline CDR1 LNHDA, CDR2 SQIVND (reference sequence). CDR3 length: 16 amino acids. The chain's CDR3 is CASSRDRAGYNQPQHF. DNA for the CDR3: TGTGCCAGTAGTAGGGACAGGGCTGGCTACAATCAGCCCCAGCATTTT.

The chain joins TRBV5-5 to TRBJ1-2; TRBD1 matches 10 bases. CDR1 and CDR2 (germline): SGHKS, YYEKEE (reference sequence). The V gene end was trimmed by 0 bases and the J gene end by 12 bases; junction bases not matched to a gene: 11. The CDR3 is 15 amino acids. The CDR3 DNA reads as TGTGCCAGCAGCTTGGGTACGCGACAGGGGGCCCTAAACACCTTC. Translated: CASSLGTRQGALNTF. The variable domain in full, with the rest retrieved from reference TRBV5-5 and TRBJ1-2, is DAGVTQSPTHLIKTRGQQVTLRCSPISGHKSVSWYQQVLGQGPQFIFQYYEKEERGRGNFPDRFSARQFPNYSSELNVNALLLGDSALYLCASSLGTRQGALNTFGSGTRLTVV.